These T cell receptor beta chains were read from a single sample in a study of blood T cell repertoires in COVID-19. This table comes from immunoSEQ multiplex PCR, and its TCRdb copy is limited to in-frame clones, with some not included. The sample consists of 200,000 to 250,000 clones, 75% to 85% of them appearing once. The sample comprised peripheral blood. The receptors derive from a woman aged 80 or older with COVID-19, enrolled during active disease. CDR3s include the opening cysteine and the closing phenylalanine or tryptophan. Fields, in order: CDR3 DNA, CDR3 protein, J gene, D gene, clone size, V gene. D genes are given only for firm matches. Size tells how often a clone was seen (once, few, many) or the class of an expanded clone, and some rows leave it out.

TGTGCCAGCAGTTCCCCCGGCCGGGGAGATACGCAGTATTTT | CASSSPGRGDTQYF | TRBJ2-3 | - | once | TRBV28
TGTGCCAGCAGCTTTTTTCAGGGCGGAAACACCATATATTTT | CASSFFQGGNTIYF | TRBJ1-3 | - | - | TRBV7-2
TGTGCCAGCAAGTACTATGGCACAGATACGCAGTATTTT | CASKYYGTDTQYF | TRBJ2-3 | - | - | TRBV3-1/TRBV3-2
TGTGCCAGCTCACCCGCCCTAGCGGGCCTCACGAATACGCAGTATTTT | CASSPALAGLTNTQYF | TRBJ2-3 | TRBD2 | - | TRBV18
TGTGCCAGGGAACAGCGGGAGGGCCTGGATACGCAGTATTTT | CAREQREGLDTQYF | TRBJ2-3 | TRBD2 | - | TRBV25-1
TGTGCCAGCAGCGACAGCGGAACGGTTGAAGAGACCCAGTACTTC | CASSDSGTVEETQYF | TRBJ2-5 | - | once | TRBV9
TGTGCCAGCAGACGGACAGGGGAGAGAAACACCATATATTTT | CASRRTGERNTIYF | TRBJ1-3 | TRBD1 | - | TRBV27
TGTGCCAGCAGCGTAACCGGGTGGTCTGGAAACACCATATATTTT | CASSVTGWSGNTIYF | TRBJ1-3 | - | - | TRBV9
TGTGCCAGTAGTATTCCAAACCGGCGAGGAAATGAGCAGTTCTTC | CASSIPNRRGNEQFF | TRBJ2-1 | - | - | TRBV19
TGTGCCAGCAGTTCAGGGGGGAACTATGGCTACACCTTC | CASSSGGNYGYTF | TRBJ1-2 | TRBD1 | - | TRBV2
TGTGCCAGCAGTGGGACCGGGACAGGGGGCGGGAGGATTGGCTACACCTTC | CASSGTGTGGGRIGYTF | TRBJ1-2 | TRBD1 | - | TRBV2
TGTGCCAGCAGCGTACCCGCGGACAGGGCGGTGAATTCACCCCTCCACTTT | CASSVPADRAVNSPLHF | TRBJ1-6 | TRBD1 | - | TRBV9
TGTGCCAGCAGCCGACGGGACAAGAACACTGAAGCTTTCTTT | CASSRRDKNTEAFF | TRBJ1-1 | - | - | TRBV4-2
TGTGCCTGGAGTGCAGGAATTCCCACTGAAGCTTTCTTT | CAWSAGIPTEAFF | TRBJ1-1 | - | - | TRBV30
TGTGCCAGCAGCCGGGGGGGGGTCCGGCGAGACACCATATATTTT | CASSRGGVRRDTIYF | TRBJ1-3 | - | few | TRBV7-2
TGTGCCAGCAGCTTGGAGCGGGACGGAAACAATCAGCCCCAGCATTTT | CASSLERDGNNQPQHF | TRBJ1-5 | - | - | TRBV5-6
TGTGCCAGCAGTTTATCAAGGGTCCTCCCTAGCGGCTACACCTTC | CASSLSRVLPSGYTF | TRBJ1-2 | - | - | TRBV28
TGCGCCAGCAGCTTGCAGGACCAGGGGACACAGTACTTC | CASSLQDQGTQYF | TRBJ2-7 | - | - | TRBV5-1
TGTGCCAGCAGCTTGGCCAGGCGAGAAAAACTGTTTTTT | CASSLARREKLFF | TRBJ1-4 | - | - | TRBV5-6
TGTGCCAGCAGCTTGGCCAATTCCCGGGGGTGGTATGGCTACACCTTC | CASSLANSRGWYGYTF | TRBJ1-2 | - | - | TRBV5-4
TGTGCCAGCAGCTTAGCCGGGTTAGGCGGAAACACCATATATTTT | CASSLAGLGGNTIYF | TRBJ1-3 | - | few | TRBV7-2
TGTGCCAGAAGCCCTACAGGGGGTGGGGGCTACACCTTC | CARSPTGGGGYTF | TRBJ1-2 | TRBD1 | - | TRBV2
TGTGTAGGGAGAAACACTGAAGCTTTCTTT | CVGRNTEAFF | TRBJ1-1 | - | once | TRBV30
TGTGCCACCAGCAGACCGGGACAGGGGCGCCGGCCCCAGCATTTT | CATSRPGQGRRPQHF | TRBJ1-5 | TRBD1 | once | TRBV15
TGTGCCAGCAGTCCATACGAGCAGTACTTC | CASSPYEQYF | TRBJ2-7 | - | - | TRBV28
TGTGCCAGCAGAACGCCCTCGGGAGCTTTCTTT | CASRTPSGAFF | TRBJ1-1 | - | - | TRBV28
TGTGCCACCGAACTAGCGGGAGTGTCTCAAAAGACCCAGTACTTC | CATELAGVSQKTQYF | TRBJ2-5 | TRBD2 | - | TRBV15
TGTGCCAGCAGATCGACAGGGGGTAATGAAAAACTGTTTTTT | CASRSTGGNEKLFF | TRBJ1-4 | TRBD1 | - | TRBV6-6
TGTGCCAGCAGAGCCGGGACAGGGGAATCCTACGAGCAGTACTTC | CASRAGTGESYEQYF | TRBJ2-7 | TRBD1 | - | TRBV5-4
TGTGCCAGCAGTACGGACAGGGGGAACACTGAAGCTTTCTTT | CASSTDRGNTEAFF | TRBJ1-1 | TRBD1 | - | TRBV6-2/TRBV6-3
TGTGCCAGCAGCTCCCTCGCGGGGAACTCTGGAAACACCATATATTTT | CASSSLAGNSGNTIYF | TRBJ1-3 | - | - | TRBV7-9
TGTGCCAGCAGCTTAGACTACAGGGTTTATAATTCACCCCTCCACTTT | CASSLDYRVYNSPLHF | TRBJ1-6 | - | - | TRBV7-2
TGTGCCTGGAGTAGGAGGGGGCAGGGCAATCAGCCCCAGCATTTT | CAWSRRGQGNQPQHF | TRBJ1-5 | TRBD1 | - | TRBV30
TGCAGCGATCTGGGGGCGGGTGGCTACACCTTC | CSDLGAGGYTF | TRBJ1-2 | - | - | TRBV29-1
TGTGCCAGCAGCCCTGGTCAAATTAGGGGTCCGCCGCGTGGCTACACCTTC | CASSPGQIRGPPRGYTF | TRBJ1-2 | - | once | TRBV3-1/TRBV3-2
TGTGCCAGCAGCCCAATCCCCGGGACAGGGGACACCGCTGGAGGCTACACCTTC | CASSPIPGTGDTAGGYTF | TRBJ1-2 | TRBD1 | - | TRBV13
TGTGCCTGGAGTGGTGGAGGGAGGGGAGGCTATGGCTACACCTTC | CAWSGGGRGGYGYTF | TRBJ1-2 | - | - | TRBV30
TGTGCCAGCAGTTTACAAGCTTATGGCTACACCTTC | CASSLQAYGYTF | TRBJ1-2 | - | - | TRBV12-3/TRBV12-4
TGTGCCAGTAGTATAGCCGAGGAATACGAGCAGTACTTC | CASSIAEEYEQYF | TRBJ2-7 | - | - | TRBV19
TGCGCCAGCAGCTCGCCCCGACAGGGGAACCGGGTTATGAACACTGAAGCTTTCTTT | CASSSPRQGNRVMNTEAFF | TRBJ1-1 | TRBD1 | - | TRBV5-1
TGTGCCAGCAGCTTAGAGACAGGGGTGACCACTGAAGCTTTCTTT | CASSLETGVTTEAFF | TRBJ1-1 | TRBD1 | - | TRBV7-9
TGTGCCAGCAGCTTAGAACAGGTCGGACCCTATGGCTACACCTTC | CASSLEQVGPYGYTF | TRBJ1-2 | - | - | TRBV7-2
TGTGCCATCAGTGAGCCGACTCAGGGGTCCACCTTC | CAISEPTQGSTF | TRBJ1-2 | - | once | TRBV10-3
TGTGCCAGCACTCTCGGGACTCGATCCACCGGGGAGCTGTTTTTT | CASTLGTRSTGELFF | TRBJ2-2 | - | - | TRBV7-2
TGTGCCAGCAGTTACACGAGACTTTACGGCTCACCCCTCCACTTT | CASSYTRLYGSPLHF | TRBJ1-6 | - | - | TRBV6-2/TRBV6-3
TGTGCCAGCAGCTTGGAAAGCGGAACAGATACGCAGTATTTT | CASSLESGTDTQYF | TRBJ2-3 | - | - | TRBV5-4
TGTGCCAGCAGCCGGAGGGGGGGCCTGGAGCCCCAGCATTTT | CASSRRGGLEPQHF | TRBJ1-5 | - | once | TRBV7-9
TGTGCCAGCAGCTTGGGACAGGACTATGGCTACACCTTC | CASSLGQDYGYTF | TRBJ1-2 | - | - | TRBV5-4
TGCGCCAGCAGCCAAGAATTCCACAGAACCTACAGTGGCGATCAGCCCCAGCATTTT | CASSQEFHRTYSGDQPQHF | TRBJ1-5 | - | - | TRBV4-1
TGTGCCAGCTCGGGCGGGACAGGGACTGAAGCTTTCTTT | CASSGGTGTEAFF | TRBJ1-1 | TRBD1 | - | TRBV18
TGTGCCAGTAGTATAGATCAGGGGGGTTATAGCAATCAGCCCCAGCATTTT | CASSIDQGGYSNQPQHF | TRBJ1-5 | TRBD1 | - | TRBV19
TGTGCCAGCAGCTTGGAGGGGTCCTCTGGAAACACCATATATTTT | CASSLEGSSGNTIYF | TRBJ1-3 | - | - | TRBV5-4
TGTGCCAGCAGTCCCGTGGCTCCAACTAATGAAAAACTGTTTTTT | CASSPVAPTNEKLFF | TRBJ1-4 | - | - | TRBV6-5
TGTGCCAGCAGACATGACAGGGTAGGCGAGCAGTACTTC | CASRHDRVGEQYF | TRBJ2-7 | TRBD1 | - | TRBV6-5
TGTGCCGTCCAGACTTTAGGGAGGGCGGAGACCCAGTACTTC | CAVQTLGRAETQYF | TRBJ2-5 | TRBD2 | once | TRBV2
TGTGCCAGCAGCTTCTTCGGGGGAGAGACCCAGTACTTC | CASSFFGGETQYF | TRBJ2-5 | - | - | TRBV7-9
TGCGCCAGCAGCTCCGGGATGGAAGAAGAAGCTTTCTTT | CASSSGMEEEAFF | TRBJ1-1 | - | - | TRBV5-1
TGTGCCTGGAGTGTACAGGGCGACGGCTACACCTTC | CAWSVQGDGYTF | TRBJ1-2 | - | once | TRBV30